This is a list of T cell receptor beta chains from one sample in a study of PD-1 blockade in mismatch repair-deficient tumors. The protocol was immunoSEQ multiplex PCR, while the TCRdb copy is restricted to in-frame clones and leaves out a portion. The table includes under 85,000 clones, around 73% detected once. Sample: peripheral blood, taken 2 weeks after starting pembrolizumab. These receptors came from an adult with mismatch repair-deficient cancer. The CDR3 runs from the conserved cysteine through the conserved F or W. The D gene is left open where the match is weak. Clone size is given for some rows only: seen once, a few or many times, or a class if the clone is expanded.

J gene	clone size	V gene	CDR3 length	D gene	CDR3 DNA	CDR3 protein
TRBJ1-2	NA	TRBV6-1	13	NA	TGTGCCACCTTAGACAGAGGGAGCCGTGGCTACACCTTC	CATLDRGSRGYTF
TRBJ2-5	NA	TRBV19	15	TRBD2	TGTGCCAGTAGTATAGGGGGTAGCGGGCAAGAGACCCAGTACTTC	CASSIGGSGQETQYF
TRBJ1-1	NA	TRBV6-1	13	TRBD1	TGTGCCAGCAGTGATCAGGGGGCGACTGAAGCTTTCTTT	CASSDQGATEAFF
TRBJ2-7	NA	TRBV29-1	12	TRBD2	TGCAGCGCGGGGGGAGTTAACTACGAGCAGTACTTC	CSAGGVNYEQYF
TRBJ2-7	few	TRBV5-4	14	TRBD2	TGTGCCAGCAGCTTGCGGCTAGCGGGAACCGAGCAGTACTTC	CASSLRLAGTEQYF
TRBJ1-2	NA	TRBV18	14	NA	TGTGCCAGCTCACCACCTCAGGGCTTAAAAGGCTACACCTTC	CASSPPQGLKGYTF
TRBJ2-7	NA	TRBV6-1	16	NA	TGTGCCAGCAGTGAAAAAAGGACTTGGAGCTCCTACGAGCAGTACTTC	CASSEKRTWSSYEQYF
TRBJ1-4	NA	TRBV7-8	14	NA	TGTGCCAGCAGCTTAGTTCCAACTAATGAAAAACTGTTTTTT	CASSLVPTNEKLFF
TRBJ2-5	once	TRBV7-7	15	TRBD2	TGTGCTAGCAGCCGGATTACTAGCGGGGGGGAGACCCAGTACTTC	CASSRITSGGETQYF
TRBJ2-1	NA	TRBV18	16	TRBD2	TGTGCCAGCTCACTCGTCCTGACTAGCGGGACGAATGAGCAGTTCTTC	CASSLVLTSGTNEQFF
TRBJ1-1	NA	TRBV29-1	14	NA	TGCAGCGTGCCCGTTGGGGGTTCTGGCACTGAAGCTTTCTTT	CSVPVGGSGTEAFF
TRBJ2-5	NA	TRBV5-4	14	TRBD1	TGTGCCAGCAGCCCAGGACAGGCTCCAGAGACCCAGTACTTC	CASSPGQAPETQYF
TRBJ1-5	NA	TRBV18	16	NA	TGTGCCAGCTCACCCAGCGGCGGTCGGGACAATCAGCCCCAGCATTTT	CASSPSGGRDNQPQHF
TRBJ1-1	NA	TRBV9	14	NA	TGTGCCAGCAGCCCCCAAGTTCGGTACACTGAAGCTTTCTTT	CASSPQVRYTEAFF
TRBJ2-7	NA	TRBV6-6	12	TRBD2	TGTGCCAGCAGTTTGGGGGGGGACGAGCAGTACTTC	CASSLGGDEQYF
TRBJ2-3	NA	TRBV5-6	15	TRBD1	TGTGCCAGCAGCTTTGTCGACAGGGGCACAGATACGCAGTATTTT	CASSFVDRGTDTQYF
TRBJ1-1	NA	TRBV13	12	NA	TGTGCCAGCAGCATACAGGAGACTGAAGCTTTCTTT	CASSIQETEAFF
TRBJ2-3	NA	TRBV19	14	NA	TGTGCCAGTAGTATGTCGCTGAGCACAGATACGCAGTATTTT	CASSMSLSTDTQYF
TRBJ2-5	NA	TRBV19	14	TRBD2	TGTGCCAGTAGTACGGGACTAGTTTGGGAGACCCAGTACTTC	CASSTGLVWETQYF
TRBJ2-5	NA	TRBV18	15	NA	TGTGCCAGCTCACCACCGGGACGAGCCCAAGAGACCCAGTACTTC	CASSPPGRAQETQYF
TRBJ1-2	NA	TRBV27	14	NA	TGTGCCAGCAGTTCCCCTGACGGCACCTATGGCTACACCTTC	CASSSPDGTYGYTF
TRBJ1-5	few	TRBV30	14	NA	TGTGCCTGGAGTTTGGGGGGCCTCAATCAGCCCCAGCATTTT	CAWSLGGLNQPQHF
TRBJ1-1	NA	TRBV5-6	15	NA	TGTGCCAGCAGCTTGGAAGTGGGGGTCGACACTGAAGCTTTCTTT	CASSLEVGVDTEAFF
TRBJ1-4	few	TRBV5-6	13	NA	TGTGCCAGCAGCTTATCGGCGATCAGAAAACTGTTTTTT	CASSLSAIRKLFF
TRBJ2-3	NA	TRBV5-1	15	NA	TGCGCCAGCAGCTTGGCAGGTGCTAGCACAGATACGCAGTATTTT	CASSLAGASTDTQYF
TRBJ2-2	NA	TRBV18	14	TRBD1	TGTGCCAGCTCACGACAGGGGAACACCGGGGAGCTGTTTTTT	CASSRQGNTGELFF
TRBJ1-1	NA	TRBV5-6	16	TRBD1	TGTGCCAGCAGCTTGGCCCCAGACAGGGGGCGCACTGAAGCTTTCTTT	CASSLAPDRGRTEAFF
TRBJ2-1	once	TRBV7-3	19	TRBD2	TGTGCCGGGATTCGAGGAGGACTAGTAGGTAATTCCTCCTACAATGAGCAGTTCTTC	CAGIRGGLVGNSSYNEQFF
TRBJ1-2	NA	TRBV6-5	15	NA	TGTGCCAGCAGATCCCCGACCCGGTCCAACTATGGCTACACCTTC	CASRSPTRSNYGYTF
TRBJ2-1	NA	TRBV14	17	TRBD2	TGTGCCAGCAGCCCTAAAAGGGGGACTAGCGGCTACAATGAGCAGTTCTTC	CASSPKRGTSGYNEQFF
TRBJ2-5	NA	TRBV19	14	NA	TGTGCCAGTAGTCCCCTTACAGGGCAAGAGACCCAGTACTTC	CASSPLTGQETQYF
TRBJ1-2	NA	TRBV5-1	14	NA	TGCGCCAGCAGCCTAGGAGAGAGGTCGGGCGGCTACACCTTC	CASSLGERSGGYTF
TRBJ1-5	NA	TRBV5-8	13	NA	TGTGCCAGCAGCTTGGAGGAGGGGCAGCCCCAGCATTTT	CASSLEEGQPQHF
TRBJ2-1	NA	TRBV5-1	15	NA	TGCGCCAGCAGCTTACGGGCTAGCTCCTACAATGAGCAGTTCTTC	CASSLRASSYNEQFF
TRBJ1-1	NA	TRBV5-1	17	NA	TGCGCCAGCAGCTTGGCAGCAGGGACCGGGTTGAACACTGAAGCTTTCTTT	CASSLAAGTGLNTEAFF
TRBJ1-3	NA	TRBV7-9	15	NA	TGTGCCAGCAGCTTAGACGGCAGCTCTGGAAACACCATATATTTT	CASSLDGSSGNTIYF
TRBJ1-4	NA	TRBV4-2	14	TRBD1	TGTGCCAGCAATTGGGGACAGCAGTATGAAAAACTGTTTTTT	CASNWGQQYEKLFF
TRBJ2-3	NA	TRBV9	16	TRBD2	TGTGCCAGCAGCGGACTAGCGGGAGGTGTCACAGATACGCAGTATTTT	CASSGLAGGVTDTQYF
TRBJ1-1	NA	TRBV7-9	17	NA	TGTGCCAGCAGCTCGATCGAAACAGGGCTAGGGAACACTGAAGCTTTCTTT	CASSSIETGLGNTEAFF
TRBJ1-2	NA	TRBV6-6	13	NA	TGTGCCAGCAGGAGTACAGCTAACTATGGCTACACCTTC	CASRSTANYGYTF
TRBJ1-5	NA	TRBV6-5	13	NA	TGTGCCAGCAGTTACTCTTCACAGGGGCCCCAGCATTTT	CASSYSSQGPQHF
TRBJ2-7	few	TRBV13	15	NA	TGTGCCAGCAGATCTTTCCGCGGGCCCACTTACGAGCAGTACTTC	CASRSFRGPTYEQYF
TRBJ2-7	once	TRBV11-3	15	TRBD2	TGTGCCAGCAGCTTAGAGGGACTAGCGGGAGACGAGCAGTACTTC	CASSLEGLAGDEQYF
TRBJ1-2	NA	TRBV7-2	14	NA	TGTGCCAGCAGCTTAGATACGGCCCTCTATGGCTACACCTTC	CASSLDTALYGYTF
TRBJ2-7	NA	TRBV9	15	TRBD1	TGTGCCAGCAGCGGACAGGGCGAGCGGACAAGCGAGCAGTACTTC	CASSGQGERTSEQYF
TRBJ1-2	NA	TRBV6-6	14	TRBD1	TGTGCCAGCAGTTGGGACAGGGAAGGCTATGGCTACACCTTC	CASSWDREGYGYTF
TRBJ2-7	NA	TRBV4-2	14	NA	TGTGCCAGCAGCCCTACAGGGACCTCTAACGAGCAGTACTTC	CASSPTGTSNEQYF
TRBJ1-2	NA	TRBV19	16	NA	TGTGCCAGTAGTATAAAAGTGGCCACAGGGTACTATGGCTACACCTTC	CASSIKVATGYYGYTF
TRBJ2-7	NA	TRBV30	17	NA	TGTGCCTGGAGTCCGAACCGAGTAAGGGGCGAGGGAAACGAGCAGTACTTC	CAWSPNRVRGEGNEQYF
TRBJ1-3	NA	TRBV7-6	16	TRBD1	TGTGCCAGCAGCCGCCCGGGACAGGGTGCTGGAAACACCATATATTTT	CASSRPGQGAGNTIYF
TRBJ1-1	NA	TRBV6-6	15	NA	TGTGCCAGCACTTACCGTCAGGGGATCACCCCTGAAGCTTTCTTT	CASTYRQGITPEAFF
TRBJ1-4	NA	TRBV2	15	NA	TGTGCCAGCAGTGGCCTGCGCCAAATTAATGAAAAACTGTTTTTT	CASSGLRQINEKLFF
TRBJ2-2	NA	TRBV4-1	16	TRBD2	TGCGCCAGCAGCCAAGCGGCTAGCGGGAGTAACGGGGAGCTGTTTTTT	CASSQAASGSNGELFF
TRBJ1-2	few	TRBV18	15	TRBD1	TGTGCCAGCTCACCCGCGAGACAGGGACATTATGGCTACACCTTC	CASSPARQGHYGYTF
TRBJ1-5	NA	TRBV6-6	12	NA	TGTGCCAGCCAGGGACCGAATCAGCCCCAGCATTTT	CASQGPNQPQHF
TRBJ2-7	NA	TRBV11-3	14	TRBD2	TGTGCCAGCGGCGGGAGGACTAGCGGTTACGAGCAGTACTTC	CASGGRTSGYEQYF
TRBJ2-2	many	TRBV27	14	TRBD1	TGTGCCAGCAGTAACTACAGGGGACCCGGGGAGCTGTTTTTT	CASSNYRGPGELFF
TRBJ2-7	NA	TRBV11-3	14	TRBD2	TGTGCCAGCAGCCGGGCCGCCTGGACTAGCGAGCAGTACTTC	CASSRAAWTSEQYF
TRBJ2-4	few	TRBV2	16	NA	TGTGCCAGCAGGGCGACAGGAAATCTAGCCAAAAACATTCAGTACTTC	CASRATGNLAKNIQYF